These T cell receptor beta chains were read from a single sample in a study of post-analysis software for immune sequencing data. TCRdb redid the calling of the PCR reads with MiXCR, one entry per CDR3 protein. The sample consists of 380,000 or so distinct CDR3 sequences, about a third of them appearing once. Source material: blood. These receptors came from a girl aged 10 to 17 with multiple sclerosis. The CDR3 runs from the conserved cysteine through the conserved F or W. The D gene is left open where the match is weak. Size values are once, few and many counts, or a class for expanded clones, and some rows have none.

clone_size d_call j_call v_call cdr3_length cdr3_nt cdr3_aa
. . TRBJ2-5 TRBV6-5 16 TGTGCCAGCAGTCCTCAGTCAGGGACATATCAGAGGCCCCGGTACTTC CASSPQSGTYQRPRYF
. . TRBJ1-2 TRBV9 13 TGTGCCAGCAGCGTTCTCCTTGGGGGGGGCTACACCTTC CASSVLLGGGYTF
. . TRBJ2-7 TRBV12-3/TRBV12-4 15 TGTGCCAGCACCGGATGGACGGACGAGAACAACGAGCAGTACTTC CASTGWTDENNEQYF
. . TRBJ1-4 TRBV12-3/TRBV12-4 15 TGTGCCAGCAGCCTAGGGGCGGCAACGATTGAAAAACTGTTTTTT CASSLGAATIEKLFF
many TRBD1 TRBJ2-1 TRBV7-9 17 TGTGCCAGCAGCCTCGGACAGGCTGCCGGGTTGTACAATGAGCAGTTCTTC CASSLGQAAGLYNEQFF
. . TRBJ2-2 TRBV12-3/TRBV12-4 13 TGTGCCAGCAGGATACAGGGCACCGGGGAGCTGTTTTTT CASRIQGTGELFF
. . TRBJ1-1 TRBV9 13 TGTGCCAGCAGCGTTTCGGGGAACACTGAAGCTTTCTTT CASSVSGNTEAFF
. . TRBJ2-7 TRBV2 14 TGTGCCAGCAGGCCCGGACAAATCACCTACGAGCAGTACTTC CASRPGQITYEQYF
few . TRBJ2-1 TRBV6-5 16 TGTGCCAGCAGTTACTCGGGGTCGGGCGGGGCCATGGTGCAGTTCTTC CASSYSGSGGAMVQFF
few . TRBJ1-2 TRBV12-3/TRBV12-4 13 TGTACCAGCAGTCCGGGACGGAACTATGGCTACACCTTC CTSSPGRNYGYTF
. TRBD1 TRBJ2-7 TRBV2 15 TGTGCCGGCAGTGAGCAGGACAGGGGGACCTACGAGCAGTACTTC CAGSEQDRGTYEQYF
few TRBD2 TRBJ2-1 TRBV20-1 16 TGCAGTGCTAGAGATTTTCGGCTAGCGGCTAACAATGAGCAGTTCTTC CSARDFRLAANNEQFF
. . TRBJ2-3 TRBV12-3/TRBV12-4 14 TGTGCCAGCGCAGATCCACTTTCGGGAGATACGCAGTATTTT CASADPLSGDTQYF
. . TRBJ1-2 TRBV5-1 13 TGCGCCAGCAGCCGAGATTGGGGCTATGGCTACACCTTC CASSRDWGYGYTF
few . TRBJ1-1 TRBV7-3 13 TGTGCCAGCAGCTTTTCGGGGAACACTGAAGCTTTCTTT CASSFSGNTEAFF
. . TRBJ2-7 TRBV20-1 14 TGCAGTGCGAGACTTGACAGTTCCTCCTACGAGCAGTACTTC CSARLDSSSYEQYF
. TRBD2 TRBJ2-1 TRBV7-6 17 TGTGCCAGCAGCTTAGTGGGGGCTAGCGGGTTTTACAATGAGCAGTTCTTC CASSLVGASGFYNEQFF
. TRBD2 TRBJ2-3 TRBV20-1 17 TGCAGTGCTAGGCGCCTAGCGGGGGCCCCGAGCACAGATACGCAGTATTTT CSARRLAGAPSTDTQYF
once . TRBJ2-5 TRBV7-2 15 TGTGCCAGCAGCTTCCCACGGGGCGGACAAGAGACCCAGTACTTC CASSFPRGGQETQYF
. . TRBJ2-3 TRBV12-3/TRBV12-4 14 TGTGCCAGCAGTTTAGGTCGGGAGACAGATACGCAGTATTTT CASSLGRETDTQYF
many TRBD1 TRBJ2-7 TRBV20-1 14 TGCAGTGCTAGACGCCGGGACAGGGCCAACGAGCAGTACTTC CSARRRDRANEQYF
. TRBD2 TRBJ2-1 TRBV9 15 TGTGCCAGCTGTCGTGGGTTAGCGGGGCGCAATGAGCAGTTCTTC CASCRGLAGRNEQFF
few TRBD2 TRBJ2-5 TRBV7-6 14 TGTGCCAGCAGCTTAGCGGGAGGGACGAAGACCCAGTACTTC CASSLAGGTKTQYF
. TRBD2 TRBJ2-1 TRBV12-3/TRBV12-4 16 TGTGCCAGCAGTTTAAGGGGACTAGCGGGGGGTGATGAGCAGTTCTTC CASSLRGLAGGDEQFF
. TRBD2 TRBJ2-1 TRBV4-1 16 TGCGCCAGCAGCCAAGAGGCTAGCGGGGAACCAGATGAGCGGTTCTTC CASSQEASGEPDERFF
. TRBD2 TRBJ2-1 TRBV7-9 13 TGTGCCAGTAGCGGGGGCGCTCGGGGTGAGCAGTTCTTC CASSGGARGEQFF
few . TRBJ2-6 TRBV5-1 19 TGCGCCAGCAGCTTGGGTTCCGGGACACGGTTCTCTGGGGCCAACGTCCTGACTTTC CASSLGSGTRFSGANVLTF
. . TRBJ2-7 TRBV7-3 15 TGTGCCAGCAGCCCTGGGGCTAGCGCCACCTACGAGCAGTACTTC CASSPGASATYEQYF
. TRBD2 TRBJ2-2 TRBV27 15 TGTGCCAGCAGGATAGCGGGGGTTAACACCGGGGAGCTGTTTTTT CASRIAGVNTGELFF
. . TRBJ2-1 TRBV4-1 13 TGCGCCAGCAGCCAAGAGGAGTGGAATGAGCAGTTCTTC CASSQEEWNEQFF
few . TRBJ1-2 TRBV29-1 13 TGCAGCGCCGAAGGGAACAGGAACTATGGCTACACCTTC CSAEGNRNYGYTF
. TRBD1 TRBJ2-3 TRBV7-7 15 TGTGCTAGCAGCCCGGGACAGCGGAGCACAGATACGCAGTATTTT CASSPGQRSTDTQYF
. . TRBJ2-5 TRBV4-1 14 TGCGCCAGCAGCCAAGATCCTAGGAGCGAGACCCAGTACTTC CASSQDPRSETQYF
. . TRBJ2-7 TRBV28 14 TGTGCCAGCAGTTTAATCGGCACGATCTACGAGCAGTACTTC CASSLIGTIYEQYF
. . TRBJ2-3 TRBV5-5 15 TGTGCCAGCATTCCCGGGACTCCCGGTACAGATACGCAGTATTTT CASIPGTPGTDTQYF
. TRBD1 TRBJ1-1 TRBV2 14 TGTGCCAGCAGTGGACAGGGAACGAACACTGAAGCTTTCTTT CASSGQGTNTEAFF
once TRBD2 TRBJ2-1 TRBV10-3 15 TGTGCCATCAGTGTCGGACTAGCGAAATACAATGAGCAGTTCTTC CAISVGLAKYNEQFF
many . TRBJ2-4 TRBV6-4 15 TGTGCCAGCAGACCCCTTCAACTAGCCAAAAACATTCAGTACTTC CASRPLQLAKNIQYF
. . TRBJ2-3 TRBV5-1 17 TGCGCCAGCAGCTCGGCCTACGTGAGAAGGGAGGCAGATACGCAGTATTTT CASSSAYVRREADTQYF
. . TRBJ2-3 TRBV6-2/TRBV6-3 16 TGTGCCAGCAGCCACGCTAGCTTCCAGGGGACAGATACGCAGTATTTT CASSHASFQGTDTQYF
few . TRBJ2-7 TRBV7-2 14 TGTGCCAGCAGCCGAGGTGTAGGGAACTACGAGCAGTACTTC CASSRGVGNYEQYF
few . TRBJ2-1 TRBV20-1 13 TGCAGTGCTAGAGATTTGGGTGGCAATGAGCAGTTCTTC CSARDLGGNEQFF
. . TRBJ2-3 TRBV27 15 TGTGCCAGCAGTTTTGTTTCCCGGGGCACAGATACGCAGTATTTT CASSFVSRGTDTQYF
few TRBD2 TRBJ2-3 TRBV6-5 16 TGTGCCAGCAGTTACTCAAGCGGGGGGGCGACAGATACGCAGTATTTT CASSYSSGGATDTQYF
. . TRBJ2-7 TRBV7-3 12 TGTGCCAGCAGCTTACGAGCTAACGAGCAGTACTTC CASSLRANEQYF
. . TRBJ2-7 TRBV7-9 16 TGTGCCAGCAGCTTAGCGCAAAGTATGACCTCCTACGAGCAGTACTTC CASSLAQSMTSYEQYF
few . TRBJ2-3 TRBV5-1 15 TGCGCCAGCAGCTGGCCCCTGAGGAGCACAGATACGCAGTATTTT CASSWPLRSTDTQYF
. . TRBJ1-4 TRBV20-1 16 TGCAGTGCTAGTGGGGCGCCTGCCCCGGAGGATGAAAAACTGTTTTTT CSASGAPAPEDEKLFF
few TRBD2 TRBJ2-3 TRBV4-3 18 TGCGCCAGCAGCCAGACCGGGACTAGCGGAGAACGACAAGATACGCAGTATTTT CASSQTGTSGERQDTQYF
few . TRBJ1-1 TRBV6-5 14 TGTGCCAGCAGTTACTCTTTCAGGGTCGCTGAAGCTTTCTTT CASSYSFRVAEAFF
few TRBD2 TRBJ2-7 TRBV5-6 17 TGTGCCAGCAGCCCGGGAGGGTTCGACTCGTCCGCCTACGAGCAGTACTTC CASSPGGFDSSAYEQYF
many TRBD2 TRBJ2-1 TRBV7-2 15 TGTGCCAGCAGCCAGGGACTAGCGGGTTACAATGAGCAGTTCTTC CASSQGLAGYNEQFF
. TRBD2 TRBJ2-5 TRBV12-3/TRBV12-4 17 TGTGCCCCCATTGGGCTAGCGGGGGGGGAATACCAAGAGACCCAGTACTTC CAPIGLAGGEYQETQYF